This TCR beta chain was sequenced for a study of regulatory T cells in long-lasting Graves disease (dated by TCRdb to the early 2020s). Turning to the overall study: Patients with newly diagnosed Graves' disease had been on antithyroid drugs for under 3 months. Persistent Graves' disease patients were compared with newly diagnosed Graves' disease patients by peripheral blood TCR sequencing and RNA sequencing. The study took place in China and was registered as a clinical trial. A total of about 33 samples underwent TCR sequencing, from around 13 patients with persistent Graves' disease and approximately 20 patients with newly diagnosed Graves' disease.

This clonotype was seen repeatedly, ten times or more. No cognate antigen has been identified for it. No much larger clonotype is one base removed from it; base qualities were not supplied. Here V drops 3 bases and J drops 6 bases, and the junction holds 4 bases not matched to any gene. Reading from cysteine to phenylalanine, the CDR3 counts 14 amino acids. CDR3 DNA is the only sequence kept; it has 42 bases, read in frame from the first base. The germline V gene specifies MDHEN as CDR1 and SYDVKM as CDR2. Beyond this particular receptor, the publication reports: More public clonotypes were shared among persistent patients (roughly 2,700) than among newly diagnosed patients (roughly 960). The study examined only peripheral blood because the primary lesion, thyroid tissue, could not be accessed. Sequencing and analysis were restricted to the TCR beta chain. The authors noted that the small sample size was a limitation that may lower accuracy. Persistent disease showed preferential use of TRBV28, TRBJ1-2 and TRBJ2-5, whereas newly diagnosed disease favored TRBV20-1 and TRBJ2-1. Compared with newly diagnosed patients, persistent Graves' disease patients had lower TCR Shannon entropy and fewer highly expanded clones, which suggests clonal expansion.

The sample's time point label, decoded: newly diagnosed GD, antithyroid drugs for less than 3 months. RNA was extracted from PBMCs in TRIzol for both TCR sequencing and RNA sequencing. Graves' disease was diagnosed according to American Thyroid Association guidelines. Patients were recruited from an endocrinology department in Xi'an, China. From each patient, approximately 9 milliliters of peripheral blood was collected into an EDTA anticoagulant tube. Ficoll Paque Plus density gradient separation was used to isolate PBMCs, and no further T cell sorting was performed. An Agilent 2100 Bioanalyzer and agarose gel were used to check RNA quality, while a NanoDrop 2000 measured RNA concentration. Library preparation employed multiplex PCR. Sequencing instrument: Illumina HiSeq 4000. To build TCR beta libraries, CDR3 regions were amplified by Arm-PCR using iRepertoire HTBI primers. Before sequencing, the PCR products went through gel purification. The paper's processing steps were these. Gene usage analysis of CDR3 amino acid clonotypes used the 60 to 75 TRBV and 14 to 15 TRBJ segments found across samples. COPE and FqMerger were used to merge the filtered high-quality paired reads into contigs. Contigs were aligned with BLAST to IMGT TRBV, TRBD and TRBJ reference genes, and CDR3 was defined per IMGT. Any clonotype with a frequency above 0.1% was counted as a highly expanded clone. Repertoire diversity was measured by Shannon entropy, and V-J evenness by the Gini coefficient. Clonotypes shared by more than one individual were considered public. TCRdb redid the processing of the public reads, applying fastp at Q25 and MiXCR, and retained in-frame beta chains. Rows matching on CDR3 protein sequence are summarized as one entry with the most common DNA and genes. TCRdb's processing, not the authors', yielded these V and J calls. Within this sample are around 470,000 distinct CDR3 sequences, with 14% of them counted one time only. Approximately 17% of the sample is taken by the ten largest.

This same sample was also part of a study on T cells in Graves' hyperthyroidism and ophthalmopathy. The second study's authors report: Graves' hyperthyroidism was defined as stable when no progression to ophthalmopathy occurred over 18 months of follow-up. Hyperthyroidism patients were aged 18 to 65 years and newly diagnosed, with disease duration of less than 2 months. Exclusion was applied to patients with uncontrolled infections, other autoimmune diseases, pregnancy or lactation. Diagnoses relied on clinical symptoms, serum thyroxine and TRAb, thyroid ultrasound and orbital computed tomography. The first round of RT-PCR for the TCR CDR3 was performed with the HTBI primer set and the Qiagen OneStep RT-PCR kit. Most expanded thyroid clonotypes (frequency above 0.001) were also found in blood, which suggests that blood repertoires may mirror thyroid immune responses. A model built on a 13 V-J signature distinguished ophthalmopathy from stable hyperthyroidism, reaching about 88% sensitivity and about 81% specificity in cross-validation and 80%/75% in testing. In validation, the model predicted progression to ophthalmopathy a median of approximately 6.3 months before onset, with 65% to 71% sensitivity and roughly 72% specificity. A discovery cohort of roughly 96 patients, 43 with Graves' ophthalmopathy and about 58 with stable Graves' hyperthyroidism, was used to find distinguishing TCR V-J signatures. Prospective prediction of ophthalmopathy was tested in an independent validation cohort consisting of about 20 hyperthyroidism patients and some 16 patients who later progressed to ophthalmopathy. The 75 to 100 discovery patients were randomly split 7:3 into training and test sets. Thyroid tissue and blood T-cell repertoires from several Graves' hyperthyroidism patients were also compared in the study. Following sampling, methimazole starting at 30 mg daily was given to hyperthyroidism patients, and high-dose intravenous methylprednisolone was given to ophthalmopathy patients. Libraries were constructed in a second round of multiplex PCR, after which size selection and purification were performed. Sequencing of the libraries was done on an Illumina HiSeq2000 using paired-end 100 bp reads. SOAPnuke was used to process the raw data, removing reads that contained adapters or uncalled bases, had a mean Phred below 15, or lacked an exact match to the constant primer or identifier. High-quality paired reads were merged with COPE v1.2.5, and unique nucleotide sequences were defined as clonotypes. MiTCR v1.1 was used to align clonotypes to the IMGT TRBV, TRBD and TRBJ reference segments. The analysis was restricted to V-J combinations with a frequency above 0.0001, which together covered 99% to 99.2% of the repertoires. A TCS score was defined as the ratio between F50 (clonal expansion) and ExV (chaos), using BLOSUM62-based TCRdist between CDR3 peptides within each V-J. Welch's t-statistics and random forest reduced around 510 V-J features to roughly 13, which were used in a naive Bayes classifier (R e1071). No statistical method was used to fix the sample size in advance, and group allocation was not hidden from the investigators. The paper reports TCR Vbeta CDR3 sequencing of approximately 140 peripheral blood samples: around 41 ophthalmopathy, roughly 80 hyperthyroidism and approximately 17 progressor patients.

The sequenced sample was peripheral blood mononuclear cells (PBMCs), obtained at new diagnosis, from a patient treated with antithyroid drugs. The source is a woman in her fifties or sixties with Graves disease. Donor details come from another sample of the same person, matched by shared clones. Recombination joined TRBV28 with TRBJ2-2, with 7 junctional bases fitting TRBD2. At the DNA level, the sequence is TGTGCCAGCAGTTTGGCGGGGGAATCCGGGGAGCTGTTTTTT. It translates as CASSLAGESGELFF.